The text below deals with one TCR beta chain. Its antigen is not known. Using its own MiXCR run on the 5' RACE reads, TCRdb lists one record per CDR3 protein. In the table there are under 450,000 distinct CDR3 sequences, 20% to 25% of which are singletons. This entry comes from a study of T-cell memory formation after mild COVID-19. The germline CDR1 and CDR2 sequences are DFQATT and SNEGSKA (reference sequence). The V gene end was trimmed by 6 bases and the J gene end by 2 bases; junction bases not matched to a gene: 10. CDR3 length equals 15 residues. General study results and limits: Contracting CD4+ clones were located mainly in CM and EM, and CD8+ clones in EMRA.

The sequencing input was PBMCs or a T cell subset sorted from them (not recorded which). The V call is TRBV20-1, the J call TRBJ1-5; TRBD1 matches at 7 bases. This clonotype originated in a man aged 18 to 29 who had mild COVID-19 (a few samples of this study predate the infection). Cell type and time point are not known. The CDR3 DNA reads TGCAGTGCGCCACAGGGGAGTTTAGGCAATCAGCCCCAGCATTTT. Its protein is CSAPQGSLGNQPQHF.